These 14 T cell receptor beta chains were all obtained from the same sample, sequenced in a study of siplizumab effects on memory and regulatory T cells. The method was immunoSEQ multiplex PCR; TCRdb's version includes in-frame clones alone and lacks a portion of them. Found here are 70,000 to 95,000 clones, about 96% of them singletons; the top ten hold around 0.03%. Input material: naive CD4+ T cells sorted from blood. The receptors derive from a human donor in good health.

As DNA, the CDR3 is TGTGCTAGTGGCCCATCTAGGGGTGAGCAGTTCTTC. Translated, it gives CASGPSRGEQFF. V and J are TRBV12-5 and TRBJ2-1; D is possibly TRBD1 (5 bases). Trimming pared 6 bases from V and 9 bases from J, leaving 12 bases between. This CDR3 is built from 12 residues. The V gene's germline CDR1 is LGHNT and CDR2 FRNRAP.

This clone was seen a single time. CDR3 DNA sequence: TGTGCCAGCTCATTCGACGAAGGATATGGCTACACCTTC. As protein: CASSFDEGYGYTF. The chain combines TRBV18 with TRBJ1-2; the D is unclear. The CDR3 totals 13 residues. V lost 5 bases, J lost 5 bases, and 12 bases lay in between. Germline CDR1 reads KGHSH; CDR2 reads LQKENI. Complete variable domain (other parts from reference TRBV18 and TRBJ1-2): NAGVMQNPRHLVRRRGQEARLRCSPMKGHSHVYWYRQLPEEGLKFMVYLQKENIIDESGMPKERFSAEFPKEGPSILRIQQVVRGDSAAYFCASSFDEGYGYTFGSGTRLTVV.

This sequence joins TRBV7-2 and TRBJ1-6; D unclear. V gave up 5 bases and J gave up 1 base, with 15 bases separating them. The CDR3 has 17 amino acids. Germline-derived CDR1 and CDR2 are SGHTA and FQGNSA. The CDR3 loop is CASSPRGTLSYNSPLHF. In nucleotides, the CDR3 is TGTGCCAGCAGCCCACGAGGAACTCTATCCTATAATTCACCCCTCCACTTT.

This clone appeared a single time. The chain recombines TRBV5-1 with TRBJ1-3; no firm D call. V dropped 5 bases and J dropped 0 bases, with 6 bases sitting between them. Germline V gene lookup returns CDR1 SGHRS and CDR2 YFSETQ. CDR3 length: 13 amino acids. The chain's CDR3 is CASRQSSGNTIYF. In DNA form, the CDR3 reads TGCGCCAGCAGGCAATCCTCTGGAAACACCATATATTTT.

The chain uses TRBV5-1 and TRBJ2-5; a possible D gene is TRBD2 (6 bases). Trimming left V 4 bases short and J 5 bases short, with 18 bases between. The CDR3 is 15 residues long. Germline V gives CDR1 SGHRS, CDR2 YFSETQ. The DNA of the CDR3 is TGCGCCAGCAGCCGGGGGTTGGCAGGGATGGAGACCCAGTACTTC. This codes for CASSRGLAGMETQYF.

This chain links TRBV18 with TRBJ1-3; 7 bases are a match to TRBD1. J lost 3 bases, V lost 6 bases, and 11 bases had no gene match. The CDR3 runs to 16 residues. The germline V gene has CDR1 KGHSH and CDR2 LQKENI. The CDR3 nucleotides read TGTGCCAGCTCCCTCAACAGGGGAGTCGATGGAAACACCATATATTTT. The encoded protein is CASSLNRGVDGNTIYF.

The chain uses TRBV10-3 and TRBJ2-5; no firm D call. Germline-derived CDR1 and CDR2 are ENHRY and SYGVKD. Trimming took off 4 bases at V and 0 bases at J, with 15 bases between the two ends. CDR3 length: 16 residues. The DNA of the CDR3 is TGTGCCATCAGTGCCGGGCCCCCAAGGAACCAAGAGACCCAGTACTTC. It translates to CAISAGPPRNQETQYF.

The chain links TRBV18 to TRBJ2-7; the D is unclear. Germline V gene sequence: CDR1 KGHSH, CDR2 LQKENI. There are 12 residues in the CDR3. The V end was cut by 2 bases, the J end by 3 bases, with 5 bases between. The CDR3 DNA sequence: TGTGCCAGCTCACCAGTGAACTACGAGCAGTACTTC. Amino acid sequence: CASSPVNYEQYF.

The rearrangement joins TRBV18 to TRBJ2-5; D unclear. With 1 base removed from V and 4 bases from J, the gap between germline ends came to 1 base. CDR3 length: 11 residues. CDR1 KGHSH and CDR2 LQKENI come from the germline V gene. The CDR3 coding sequence is TGTGCCAGCTCACCACGAGAGACCCAGTACTTC. Amino acids: CASSPRETQYF.

The chain combines TRBV6-1 with TRBJ2-5; a possible D gene is TRBD1 (5 bases). Per the germline V gene, CDR1 is MNHNS and CDR2 is SASEGT. CDR3 length: 14 amino acids. The germline V and J ends were trimmed by 0 bases and 5 bases, with 10 bases remaining between them. The CDR3 region has the DNA TGTGCCAGCAGTGAAGCGCAGGGTTCGGAGACCCAGTACTTC. The encoded protein is CASSEAQGSETQYF.

The genes are TRBV7-2 and TRBJ2-1, with 7 bases matching TRBD1. CDR3 length: 16 amino acids. CDR1 and CDR2 (germline): SGHTA, FQGNSA. With 1 base clipped from V and 8 bases from J, the junction kept 11 bases outside the gene matches. The CDR3: CASSLVTGVRSDEQFF. Here the CDR3 DNA reads TGTGCCAGCAGCTTAGTAACAGGGGTCAGGAGTGATGAGCAGTTCTTC.

The chain is built from TRBV19 and TRBJ1-6, with D maybe TRBD1 (5 bases). The CDR3 is 15 amino acids. V was cut by 5 bases and J by 10 bases, with 18 bases left in between. From germline, CDR1 is LNHDA and CDR2 SQIVND (reference sequence). The CDR3 spells CASSGPAGVSSPLHF. CDR3 coding DNA: TGTGCCAGTAGTGGGCCTGCGGGGGTCTCCTCACCCCTCCACTTT.

V usage is TRBV19 and J usage is TRBJ2-7; D may be TRBD1 or TRBD2 (6 bases each). From germline, CDR1 is LNHDA and CDR2 SQIVND (reference sequence). V lost 3 bases to trimming and J lost 4 bases, with 10 bases between them. The CDR3 runs to 13 residues. The CDR3 DNA reads as TGTGCCAGTAGTATGACGGGGGCGTACGAGCAGTACTTC. Translating it yields CASSMTGAYEQYF.

V and J are TRBV6-1 and TRBJ1-5; D call uncertain. Trimming stripped 3 bases from V and 4 bases from J, with 4 bases between. This CDR3 contains 12 residues. Germline CDR1 and CDR2: MNHNS and SASEGT. CDR3 DNA sequence: TGTGCCAGCAGTGAGCGGAATCAGCCCCAGCATTTT. Protein sequence: CASSERNQPQHF.